This TCR beta chain was sequenced during a study of neurological immune-mediated disorders (dated by TCRdb to between 2018 and 2021). Concerning the study at large: Among the 34 multiple sclerosis patients, relapsing-remitting MS was present in some 30 and secondary progressive MS was present in 3. Longitudinal samples, technical triplicates and paired sorted CD4+ and CD8+ T-cell subsets, alongside PBMC samples, were included among the roughly 100 TCR-beta libraries. Peripheral blood TCR-beta repertoires from patients with HTLV-I-associated myelopathy (HAM/TSP), patients with multiple sclerosis, and healthy controls were compared in the study using UMI-based sequencing. The cohort was made up of some 70 subjects, consisting of 15 or so HAM/TSP patients, some 34 multiple sclerosis patients and around 20 healthy controls.

This clonotype was recorded many times. It has no known antigen specificity. Nothing much larger sits one base from this clone, and base qualities are not available. Results the study describes overall, beyond this receptor: No association of the MS cluster with clinical or MRI features was observed, and the need for larger cohorts was stated by the authors. No identical CDR3 amino acid sequences were shared among expanded clones across subjects, suggesting private TCR-beta repertoires in all groups. In phylogenetic analysis, the repertoires of 18 of 34 MS patients grouped into a cluster of related CDR3 sequences, which suggests a possible signature at the repertoire level. TCR clonal expansion was highest in HAM/TSP patients and lowest in MS patients, with MS patients falling below even healthy controls.

From its cysteine to its phenylalanine, the CDR3 spans 12 amino acids. The read is trimmed to its CDR3 DNA, 36 bases read in frame from base 1. CDR1 and CDR2 are drawn from the germline V gene (reference sequence): DFQATT, SNEGSKA. V and J are truncated by 8 bases and 4 bases respectively, leaving an intervening sequence of 13 bases. For the unsorted PBMC libraries, 2 million PBMCs were stored in RNAlater at -80 degrees C until RNA extraction and were used to generate the libraries. Multiple sclerosis patients were enrolled in a US clinical protocol evaluating disease progression by magnetic resonance imaging. Peripheral blood was subjected to Ficoll-Hypaque density gradient centrifugation to isolate PBMCs, which were then cryopreserved in liquid nitrogen. cDNA was synthesized by template-switch 5'RACE using a primer carrying a 10-nucleotide random unique molecular identifier by which each TCR transcript was tagged. Over 180 million TCR-beta sequences, covering 15-18 subjects, were produced in each sequencing run. Total RNA was extracted with the RNeasy kit. TCR-beta VDJ regions were amplified with primers for the TCR constant region and the 5'RACE anchor, using the KAPA Real-time Library Amplification kit. A first PCR added sample indexes and Illumina adaptors, and a second PCR then raised library yield. The roughly 650 bp TCR product was size-selected on a 2% E-gel SizeSelection system after Ampure bead purification. Library quality was checked on a Bioanalyzer, concentration was measured with Qubit, and libraries were quantified with the Kapa Library Quantification kit before pooling. An Illumina HiSeq 2500 sequenced the libraries paired-end 2 x 150 bp. To increase sequence diversity, 25-30% phiX was spiked into each library pool. In the source study's methods: Quality-filtered reads were processed with the UMI-based MiGEC pipeline, and over 75% of raw TCR sequences were removed by the MiGEC pipeline during error correction. VDJ genes were aligned to IMGT germline references, and each clonotype was defined by a unique CDR3 amino acid sequence together with V-J genes. VDJtools evaluated clonal expansion, Shannon diversity and CDR3 relatedness (CalcPairwiseDistances, ClusterSamples); CLCbio workbench built phylogenetic trees. Using coefficient-of-variation modelling across technical triplicates, the study counted a clone as expanded if it had at least 8 unique UMIs. The raw public data were reprocessed by TCRdb itself: fastp quality trimming at Q25, MiXCR clonotype calling, in-frame beta chains only. When rows share a CDR3 protein, they turn into one entry using the most common DNA and genes. TCRdb assigned the V and J calls; the authors' analysis was not used. The sample data list about 48,000 distinct CDR3 sequences, and roughly 2% of these were observed just once. The ten largest make up roughly 2% of the sample.

The sequencing input was PBMCs. The chain joins TRBV20-1 to TRBJ2-3; the D segment is perhaps TRBD1 or TRBD2, each sharing 6 matched bases. This TCR came from a woman between 40 and 50 years old with multiple sclerosis. The nucleotide sequence is given as TGCAGTCCTGAGGGGGAGGCAGATACGCAGTATTTT. It specifies CSPEGEADTQYF.